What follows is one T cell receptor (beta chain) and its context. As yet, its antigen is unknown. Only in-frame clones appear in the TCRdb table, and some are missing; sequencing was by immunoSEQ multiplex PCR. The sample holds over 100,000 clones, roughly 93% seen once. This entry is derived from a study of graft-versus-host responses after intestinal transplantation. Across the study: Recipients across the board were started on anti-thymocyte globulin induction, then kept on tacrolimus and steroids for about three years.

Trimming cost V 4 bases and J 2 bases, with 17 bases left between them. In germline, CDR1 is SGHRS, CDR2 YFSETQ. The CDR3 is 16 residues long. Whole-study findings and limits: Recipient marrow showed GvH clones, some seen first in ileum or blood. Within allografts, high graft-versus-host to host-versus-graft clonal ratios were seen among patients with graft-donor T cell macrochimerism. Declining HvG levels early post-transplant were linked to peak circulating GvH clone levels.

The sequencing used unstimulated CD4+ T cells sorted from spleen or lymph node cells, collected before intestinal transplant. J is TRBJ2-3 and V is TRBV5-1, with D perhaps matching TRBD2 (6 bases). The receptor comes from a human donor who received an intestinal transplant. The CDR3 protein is CASSIFGGGTTDTQYF. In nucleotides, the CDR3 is TGCGCCAGCAGCATATTTGGGGGAGGCACCACAGATACGCAGTATTTT.